These 7 T cell receptor beta chains originate from one sample sequenced in a study of CD8 T cells in ankylosing spondylitis. One entry per CDR3 protein results from TCRdb running MiXCR on the 5' RACE reads. The sample has 200,000 to 250,000 distinct CDR3 sequences; under 12% are singletons. Sequenced material: blood, either unsorted or a sorted T cell fraction (not recorded which). These receptors were taken from a male donor with ankylosing spondylitis or in good health (not recorded which).

There are many counts of this clonotype. This rearrangement joins TRBV7-9 to TRBJ1-2; D remains unclear. V was pared by 4 bases and J by 0 bases, with 9 bases between. In germline, CDR1 is SEHNR, CDR2 FQNEAQ (reference sequence). The CDR3 extends over 14 amino acids. The CDR3 loop is CASSSTITNYGYTF. CDR3 nucleotides: TGTGCCAGCAGCTCCACTATTACTAACTATGGCTACACCTTC.

The rearrangement joins TRBV5-1 to TRBJ2-1; TRBD1 is a possible D gene (6 bases). This CDR3 comprises 15 residues. CDR1 and CDR2 (germline): SGHRS, YFSETQ. The germline V and J ends were trimmed by 0 bases and 6 bases, with 13 bases remaining between them. CDR3 in DNA: TGCGCCAGCAGCTTGGCGACAGGCCGGGGCAATGAGCAGTTCTTC. It is translated as CASSLATGRGNEQFF.

The sample holds many counts of this clonotype. The V gene is TRBV24-1, the J gene TRBJ2-1, with D tentatively TRBD1 or TRBD2 (5 bases each). V lost 0 bases, J lost 6 bases, and 14 bases lay in between. The CDR3 covers 16 residues. Germline CDR1 reads KGHDR; CDR2 reads SFDVKD. The CDR3 sequence is CATSDLGQGEGNEQFF. CDR3 nucleotide sequence: TGTGCCACCAGTGATTTGGGGCAGGGAGAGGGCAATGAGCAGTTCTTC.

Many counts were recorded for this clonotype. Written as DNA, the CDR3 is TGTGCCAGCAGTTCACTGTACAATGAGCAGTTCTTC. Its translation: CASSSLYNEQFF. The chain links TRBV28 to TRBJ2-1; no reliable D call. CDR1 is MDHEN and CDR2 is SYDVKM in the germline V gene. The V end lost 4 bases, the J end lost 4 bases, and 5 bases lay between the germline ends. The length of the CDR3 is 12 residues.

V and J are TRBV5-1 and TRBJ2-3, with a tentative D call TRBD2 (5 bases). V was clipped by 5 bases and J by 5 bases, with 21 bases between them. CDR3 length: 16 amino acids. Germline assignment: CDR1 SGHRS and CDR2 YFSETQ. The CDR3 sequence: CASSHGLLPLGDTQYF. The CDR3 coding sequence is TGCGCCAGCAGTCATGGACTCCTTCCCCTTGGAGATACGCAGTATTTT.

This clonotype was seen at least ten times. The V gene is TRBV12-3 or TRBV12-4, the J gene TRBJ1-4; possibly TRBD1 for D (6 bases). Trimming shortened V by 7 bases and J by 10 bases, and 19 bases separated the two germline ends. This CDR3 is built from 14 residues. The CDR3, as DNA: TGTGCCAGCACCCCTTCCCAGGGGATGGGAAAACTGTTTTTT. Its protein product is CASTPSQGMGKLFF.

This clonotype occurred many times. CDR3 in DNA: TGCAGTGCTAGAGCTATCTGGGGACGTCAGTACTTC. The encoded protein is CSARAIWGRQYF. The chain is built from TRBV20-1 and TRBJ2-4; D tentatively reads TRBD1 or TRBD2 (5 bases each). CDR3 length: 12 amino acids. Germline values: CDR1 DFQATT, CDR2 SNEGSKA (reference sequence). The V and J ends lost 1 base and 12 bases respectively, with 13 bases between them.